This T cell receptor (beta chain) was recovered during a study of sequential checkpoint blockade in melanoma. Sample treatment: randomized to nivolumab then ipilimumab (arm A) or the reverse (arm B). Patients had received no earlier DNA-damaging chemotherapy. PBMC sorting kept live CD3+CD8+ cells without CD19 or CD56. Sequenced by immunoSEQ multiplex PCR; TCRdb stores in-frame clones only, minus some. The sample holds more than 15,000 clones, approximately 66% seen once. The sequencing here drew on CD8+ T cells sorted from blood (inferred from file names), taken from a patient given nivolumab and ipilimumab in sequence. The sequence was obtained from a human donor with melanoma.

The CDR3 DNA reads as TGTGCCAGCAGCTTGTTCCAGGGCTCCTACGAGCAGTACTTC. As protein: CASSLFQGSYEQYF. The chain has TRBV5-4 and TRBJ2-7, with a weak D call TRBD1 (5 bases). With 1 base removed from V and 0 bases from J, the gap between germline ends came to 8 bases. Germline loops: CDR1 SGHNT, CDR2 YYREEE (reference sequence). This CDR3 has 14 residues.